This T cell receptor beta chain is from a study of blood T cell repertoires in COVID-19. Across the study: Whether acute or convalescent, the COVID-19 samples came from the United States, Italy and Spain. T cells, B-cell-depleted T cells, or PBMCs supplied cDNA or gDNA.

Enrolled through a virtual design, the participants were between roughly 18 and 90 years of age and came from 24 US areas. Participants reported their clinical history, and cohort assignment relied on those reports. Using immunoSEQ multiplex PCR, the repertoire was profiled, and TCRdb retains in-frame clones only, with some absent. The sample records about 220,000 clones, roughly 88% being singletons. This CDR3 has 17 amino acids. V lost 5 bases to trimming and J lost 2 bases; unmatched junction nucleotides: 9. CDR1 is MDHEN and CDR2 is SYDVKM in the germline V gene. This receptor was identified in a woman aged 45-59 years with acute COVID-19. The specimen sequenced was PBMCs or T cells enriched from blood (not recorded which). This chain uses TRBV28 with TRBJ1-5; 10 bases map to TRBD1. Here the CDR3 reads CASSTPDRGVGNQPQHF. The CDR3 region has the DNA TGTGCCAGCAGTACGCCGGACAGGGGGGTCGGCAATCAGCCCCAGCATTTT.